These 3 T cell receptor beta chains came from one sample sequenced in a study of T cells after yellow fever vaccination. TCRdb used MiXCR to reprocess the 5' RACE reads, holding one entry per CDR3 protein. The repertoire consists of fewer than 500,000 distinct CDR3 sequences, with approximately 19% occurring once and the leading ten covering about a sixth. The material was PBMCs, obtained before the yellow fever booster vaccination. The receptor set was obtained from a man between 18 and 35 years old who received the YFV17D yellow fever vaccine.

The chain couples TRBV12-3 or TRBV12-4 to TRBJ1-3; D call uncertain. The CDR3 totals 10 residues. V shed 8 bases and J shed 8 bases, with 7 bases lying between them. CDR3 sequence: CASGRDTIYF. In DNA form, the CDR3 reads TGTGCCAGCGGAAGGGACACCATATATTTT.

This clonotype turned up a few times. J is TRBJ1-2 and V is TRBV6-5; the match to TRBD1 covers 8 bases. Germline values: CDR1 MNHEY, CDR2 SVGAGI. The trim removed 2 bases at V and 7 bases at J, leaving 6 bases unmatched. This CDR3 has 14 residues. The CDR3 protein is CASSYPGQEGGYTF. The CDR3 bases are TGTGCCAGCAGTTACCCGGGACAGGAAGGTGGCTACACCTTC.

The chain combines TRBV7-9 with TRBJ2-2; D ambiguous. Trimming removed 3 bases from V and 0 bases from J, with 8 bases in between. CDR1 SEHNR and CDR2 FQNEAQ come from the germline V gene (reference sequence). There are 15 residues in the CDR3. CDR3 DNA: TGTGCCAGCAGCTTCGGCAGAGCGAACACCGGGGAGCTGTTTTTT. Translation: CASSFGRANTGELFF.